Included here is one TCR beta chain sequence, with context. Its antigen is not identified. This specimen comes from a study of shared clonotypes between healthy human individuals. Study as a whole: Donors were a couple of women and three men aged 18 to 49.

Generated by immunoSEQ multiplex PCR, the TCRdb table keeps only in-frame clones and is missing some. The sample consists of fewer than 400,000 clones, approximately 79% of them appearing once. Study-wide results and limits: Clonotypes that were shared across four donors made up 4% to 6% of naive CD4 clonotypes.

Sequencing input: memory CD4+ T cells sorted from blood. Subset described: CD45RA-negative fraction. The clonotype was recovered from a man under 40 in good health.

DNA of the CDR3: TGTGCCAGCAGCCAAGATCCCTCGAACTCTGGACTAGCGGGGGGAAACATTCAGTACTTC. Amino acid sequence: CASSQDPSNSGLAGGNIQYF. This chain links TRBV4-2 with TRBJ2-4, with 14 nucleotides matching TRBD2. The ends lost 0 bases at V and 6 bases at J; junction bases unmatched: 13. Germline lookup yields CDR1 LGHNA and CDR2 YNFKEQ. The CDR3 runs 20 residues.